Below are 14 T cell receptor beta chains sequenced from a single sample in a study of blood T cell repertoires in COVID-19. Assay used: immunoSEQ multiplex PCR; TCRdb lists only in-frame clones, some missing. The repertoire includes approximately 74,000 clones, 88% of them detected once, and 1.9% sits in the top ten. Sample: peripheral blood. The origin of the receptors is a woman over 75 with active or convalescent COVID-19.

The chain has TRBV11-3 and TRBJ2-4; weak D call: TRBD1 (6 bases). CDR1 and CDR2 (germline): SGHNT, YENEEA. Trimming cost V 4 bases and J 2 bases, with 9 bases left between them. The CDR3 has 14 amino acids. The CDR3 spells CASSSGTTKNIQYF. The CDR3 region has the DNA TGTGCCAGCAGCTCCGGGACAACCAAAAACATTCAGTACTTC.

The rearrangement uses TRBV7-2 and TRBJ1-1; TRBD1 is a possible D gene (6 bases). Trimming stripped 1 base from V and 7 bases from J, with 13 bases between. CDR1 SGHTA and CDR2 FQGNSA come from the germline V gene. This CDR3 region has 14 residues. CDR3 amino acids: CASSLEGRGREAFF. The CDR3 DNA follows: TGTGCCAGCAGCTTAGAGGGCAGGGGACGTGAAGCTTTCTTT. Variable domain in full (rest from reference TRBV7-2 and TRBJ1-1): GAGVSQSPSNKVTEKGKDVELRCDPISGHTALYWYRQSLGQGLEFLIYFQGNSAPDKSGLPSDRFSAERTGGSVSTLTIQRTQQEDSAVYLCASSLEGRGREAFFGQGTRLTVV.

The J gene is TRBJ1-1, the V gene TRBV5-1, with TRBD1 matching over 7 bases. The ends lost 4 bases at V and 4 bases at J; junction bases unmatched: 7. CDR3 length: 14 residues. Germline assignment: CDR1 SGHRS and CDR2 YFSETQ. The CDR3 region is CASSLGQAGTEAFF. The CDR3 DNA reads as TGCGCCAGCAGCCTCGGACAGGCCGGCACTGAAGCTTTCTTT.

V usage is TRBV5-5 and J usage is TRBJ2-5; 7 bases match TRBD1. J was trimmed by 3 bases and V by 0 bases; bases with no gene match: 2. CDR1 and CDR2 (germline): SGHKS, YYEKEE (reference sequence). CDR3 length equals 14 residues. The CDR3 bases are TGTGCCAGCAGCTTGGTCACAGGGGAAGAGACCCAGTACTTC. Amino acids: CASSLVTGEETQYF.

The V call is TRBV14, the J call TRBJ1-3; the match to TRBD1 covers 12 bases. J lost 0 bases, V lost 2 bases, and 8 bases had no gene match. Germline V CDR1 and CDR2: SGHDN, FVKESK. This CDR3 has 19 amino acids. Written as DNA, the CDR3 is TGTGCCAGCAGCCAACCATCGGGACAGGGGGCCCTCTCTGGAAACACCATATATTTT. Amino acids: CASSQPSGQGALSGNTIYF.

The J gene is TRBJ1-2, the V gene TRBV4-3; TRBD1 is a possible D gene (5 bases). The CDR3 covers 14 residues. The V end lost 4 bases, the J end lost 4 bases, and 13 bases lay between the germline ends. Looked up from germline, CDR1 is LGHNA and CDR2 is YSLEER. CDR3 protein: CASSRSREPYGYTF. In DNA form, the CDR3 reads TGCGCCAGCAGCCGATCCAGGGAACCCTATGGCTACACCTTC.

This clone was picked up one time. The chain has TRBV30 and TRBJ2-2; tentative D call: TRBD1 (6 bases). This CDR3 has 12 amino acids. Trimming removed 2 bases from V and 12 bases from J, with 13 bases in between. Germline-derived CDR1 and CDR2 are GTSNPN and SVGIG (reference sequence). The CDR3 DNA reads as TGTGCCTGGAGTTACAGGGAGCGGAAGCTGTTTTTT. Translated, it gives CAWSYRERKLFF.

The chain has TRBV9 and TRBJ1-2; D is ambiguous. Germline assignment: CDR1 SGDLS and CDR2 YYNGEE. The CDR3 covers 13 residues. Between the trimmed V and J ends, which lost 0 bases and 2 bases, there was a span of 5 bases. CDR3 DNA: TGTGCCAGCAGCGTAGGGGAGAACTATGGCTACACCTTC. Amino acids: CASSVGENYGYTF.

The chain links TRBV5-1 to TRBJ1-4; D is undetermined. This CDR3 contains 15 residues. Germline CDR1 SGHRS, CDR2 YFSETQ. V lost 0 bases and J lost 8, with 14 bases in between. The CDR3 sequence: CASSLALSRPEKLFF. The CDR3 DNA reads as TGCGCCAGCAGCTTGGCCCTATCTAGGCCGGAAAAACTGTTTTTT.

This clone was seen only once. At one of its ends the junction is not consistent with the germline gene, which may arise from a read error. The chain uses TRBV7-2 and TRBJ2-1; 7 nucleotides match TRBD1. Per the germline V gene, CDR1 is SGHTA and CDR2 is FQGNSA. The CDR3 sequence is 14 residues long. CDR3 nucleotides: TGTGCCAGCAGGTTAGGGACAGCTTACGATGAGCAGTTCTTC. Amino acids: CASRLGTAYDEQFF.

This clone came up a few times. Other DNA sequences in the sample encode the same CDR3. The J gene is TRBJ1-5, the V gene TRBV19, with no clear D. CDR1 and CDR2 from the germline V gene are LNHDA and SQIVND (reference sequence). The CDR3 runs 15 residues. The V end lost 3 bases, the J end lost 4 bases, and 13 bases lay between the germline ends. The CDR3 DNA is TGTGCCAGTAGTATGGGTGACACCTTGAATCAGCCCCAGCATTTT. It translates to CASSMGDTLNQPQHF.

Written as DNA, the CDR3 is TGTGCCAGCAGCCGACCCCAGGGGTTGAACACTGAAGCTTTCTTT. Protein product: CASSRPQGLNTEAFF. The V call is TRBV3-1 (or the pseudogene TRBV3-2), the J call TRBJ1-1; tentative D call: TRBD1 (6 bases). The V gene's germline CDR1 is LGHDT and CDR2 YNNKEL (reference sequence). The CDR3 covers 15 residues. V was trimmed by 4 bases and J by 0 bases, leaving 12 bases between them.

The rearrangement joins TRBV5-4 to TRBJ1-4; 7 bases fit TRBD1. Germline values: CDR1 SGHNT, CDR2 YYREEE (reference sequence). J gave up 7 bases and V 4 bases, and 7 bases lay outside the gene matches. The CDR3 is made up of 14 amino acids. The CDR3 loop reads CASSVTGMGEKLFF. For the CDR3, the DNA is TGTGCCAGCAGCGTGACAGGGATGGGTGAAAAACTGTTTTTT. Combining the CDR3 with reference TRBV5-4 and TRBJ1-4 gives the whole variable domain ETGVTQSPTHLIKTRGQQVTLRCSSQSGHNTVSWYQQALGQGPQFIFQYYREEENGRGNFPPRFSGLQFPNYSSELNVNALELDDSALYLCASSVTGMGEKLFFGSGTQLSVL.

The CDR3 protein is CASSRTGLGTQYF. The CDR3 DNA is TGTGCCAGCAGCCGGACGGGGTTGGGGACCCAGTACTTC. The rearrangement uses TRBV5-6 and TRBJ2-5; a possible D gene is TRBD2 (5 bases). V lost 4 bases and J 7 bases, leaving 14 bases between the germline ends. The V gene's germline CDR1 is SGHDT and CDR2 YYEEEE. The CDR3 runs 13 residues.